The sequence of this T cell receptor beta chain was determined in a study of T cell changes during pregnancy in multiple sclerosis. V lost 0 bases, J lost 9 bases, and 8 bases stayed unmatched. CDR1 is SGHRS and CDR2 is YFSETQ in the germline V gene. The CDR3 runs 15 residues. Profiled with immunoSEQ multiplex PCR; TCRdb holds only in-frame clones, not every one. The sample has about 77,000 clones; approximately 94% are singletons. The sample consisted of peripheral blood, taken after pregnancy. The V call is TRBV5-1, the J call TRBJ2-1, with 8 bases matching TRBD2. This receptor was obtained from a female donor in good health, enrolled as a control in a pregnancy study. CDR3 amino acids: CASSLGGGSGSEQFF. The CDR3 DNA reads as TGCGCCAGCAGCTTGGGGGGGGGCAGCGGGAGTGAGCAGTTCTTC.